This T cell receptor beta chain was found in a study of blood T cell repertoires in COVID-19. Study-level information: PBMCs, B-cell-depleted T cells, or T cells were the source of the cDNA or gDNA that made up the material.

The CDR3 has 14 amino acids. Germline CDR1 LGHNA, CDR2 YSLEER. V lost 1 base to trimming and J lost 7 bases, with 8 bases between them. Enrollees, about 18 to 95 years old, lived in 24 US areas. Sequencing used immunoSEQ multiplex PCR; TCRdb keeps in-frame clones, though not all of them. This repertoire shows 200,000 or so clones, about 88% found once; its top ten account for more than 2.5%. Sequencing input: PBMCs or T cells enriched from blood (not recorded which). V gene TRBV4-3 combines with J gene TRBJ1-6; possibly TRBD1 for D (5 bases). The receptor was derived from a woman aged 25-40 years who had recovered from COVID-19. The CDR3 DNA follows: TGCGCCAGCAGCCAAGCGGGGGGAAATTCACCCCTCCACTTT. It yields the protein CASSQAGGNSPLHF.